This TCR beta chain was observed in a study of human T cells and chemical hapten exposure. This clonotype has ten or more counts. Time point of the sample: pre-sensitization, week 0. Treatment described: therapeutic diphenylcyclopropenone sensitization with weekly scalp DPC. One entry per CDR3 protein, called by TCRdb with MiXCR from the RACE reads. The data hold tens of thousands of distinct CDR3 sequences, with roughly 6.7% observed a single time. CDR1 and CDR2 from the germline V gene are MNHEY and SMNVEV (reference sequence). The ends lost 4 bases at V and 3 bases at J; junction bases unmatched: 6. The CDR3 contains 16 residues.

The chain employs TRBV27 and TRBJ2-2; 9 bases fit TRBD1. The specimen comprised whole blood, sampled in connection with sensitization to the hapten diphenylcyclopropenone (DPC). This TCR derives from a woman aged 25 to 39 with alopecia areata. Some clones in this sample may be carry-over from other donors' samples. The CDR3 region has the DNA TGTGCCAGCAGTTCATCCGGGACAGGGTACACCGGGGAGCTGTTTTTT. This sequence encodes CASSSSGTGYTGELFF.